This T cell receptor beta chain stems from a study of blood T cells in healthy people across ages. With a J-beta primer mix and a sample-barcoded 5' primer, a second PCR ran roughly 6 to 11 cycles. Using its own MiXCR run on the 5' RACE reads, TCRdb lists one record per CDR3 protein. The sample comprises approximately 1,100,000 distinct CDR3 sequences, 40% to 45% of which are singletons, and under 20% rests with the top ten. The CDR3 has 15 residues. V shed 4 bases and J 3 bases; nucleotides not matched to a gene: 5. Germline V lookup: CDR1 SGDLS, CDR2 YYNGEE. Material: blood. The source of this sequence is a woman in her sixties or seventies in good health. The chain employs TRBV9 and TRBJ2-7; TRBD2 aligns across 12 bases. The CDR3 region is CASSIGTSGHYEQYF. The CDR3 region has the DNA TGTGCCAGCAGCATTGGGACTAGCGGGCACTACGAGCAGTACTTC.